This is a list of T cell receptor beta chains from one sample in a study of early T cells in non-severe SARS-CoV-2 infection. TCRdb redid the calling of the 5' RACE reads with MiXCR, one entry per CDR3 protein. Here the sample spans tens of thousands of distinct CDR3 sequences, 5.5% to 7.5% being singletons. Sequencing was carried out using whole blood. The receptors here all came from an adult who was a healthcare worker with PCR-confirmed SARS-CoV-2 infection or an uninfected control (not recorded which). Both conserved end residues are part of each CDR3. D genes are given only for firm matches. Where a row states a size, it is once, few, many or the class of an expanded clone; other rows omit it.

CDR3: CASSAQQGVSNEKLFF
DNA: TGTGCCAGCAGTGCCCAACAGGGGGTCTCTAATGAAAAACTGTTTTTT
V: TRBV7-2
size: few
D: TRBD1
J: TRBJ1-4

CDR3: CASSLSPDWSSYEQYF
DNA: TGTGCCAGCAGCCTCTCGCCGGACTGGAGCTCCTACGAGCAGTACTTC
V: TRBV3-1
size: many
D: NA
J: TRBJ2-7

CDR3: CASSHGGSYTGELFF
DNA: TGTGCCAGCAGCCACGGGGGCTCCTACACCGGGGAGCTGTTTTTT
V: TRBV14
size: many
D: NA
J: TRBJ2-2

CDR3: CSEKRGGLNTEAFF
DNA: TGCAGTGAGAAAAGAGGGGGCCTGAACACTGAAGCTTTCTTT
V: TRBV20-1
size: many
D: TRBD1
J: TRBJ1-1

CDR3: CASSLTGGSYNEQFF
DNA: TGCGCCAGCAGCTTGACAGGGGGATCCTACAATGAGCAGTTCTTC
V: TRBV5-1
size: NA
D: TRBD1
J: TRBJ2-1

CDR3: CASSPPIRAGGRWQFF
DNA: TGTGCCAGCAGCCCTCCGATAAGAGCGGGGGGGCGTTGGCAGTTCTTC
V: TRBV12-3/TRBV12-4
size: many
D: TRBD2
J: TRBJ2-1

CDR3: CASSSNLRTGKLTEAFF
DNA: TGTGCCAGCAGTTCCAATCTTCGAACAGGGAAATTGACTGAAGCTTTCTTT
V: TRBV28
size: NA
D: NA
J: TRBJ1-1

CDR3: CASKLDYGYTF
DNA: TGTGCCAGTAAACTGGACTATGGCTACACCTTC
V: TRBV19
size: many
D: NA
J: TRBJ1-2

CDR3: CSVRQALAKNIQYF
DNA: TGCAGCGTCCGACAGGCGTTAGCCAAAAACATTCAGTACTTC
V: TRBV29-1
size: NA
D: NA
J: TRBJ2-4

CDR3: CASSRGLDTDTQYF
DNA: TGTGCCAGCAGCCGCGGGCTTGACACAGATACGCAGTATTTT
V: TRBV4-2
size: few
D: NA
J: TRBJ2-3

CDR3: CASSIRQGKQGGYTF
DNA: TGTGCCAGCAGCATTAGACAGGGGAAGCAGGGTGGCTACACCTTC
V: TRBV7-2
size: many
D: TRBD1
J: TRBJ1-2

CDR3: CASSSTNRGNGYTF
DNA: TGTGCCAGCTCATCCACGAACAGGGGCAATGGCTACACCTTC
V: TRBV18
size: few
D: TRBD1
J: TRBJ1-2

CDR3: CASSFTRGYTF
DNA: TGTGCCAGCAGTTTTACCCGTGGCTACACCTTC
V: TRBV12-3/TRBV12-4
size: few
D: NA
J: TRBJ1-2

CDR3: CASRDAGTGLPTERNTIYF
DNA: TGCGCCAGCAGGGACGCCGGGACAGGGCTTCCTACTGAGCGAAACACCATATATTTT
V: TRBV5-1
size: NA
D: TRBD1
J: TRBJ1-3

CDR3: CASSQDQGLGYGYTF
DNA: TGTGCCAGCAGCCAAGATCAGGGGTTGGGCTATGGCTACACCTTC
V: TRBV4-2
size: many
D: NA
J: TRBJ1-2

CDR3: CASSKRQSVSPLHF
DNA: TGTGCCAGCAGTAAACGACAGTCGGTGTCACCCCTCCACTTT
V: TRBV6-6
size: NA
D: NA
J: TRBJ1-6

CDR3: CASSQRASGGSNSYNEQFF
DNA: TGCGCCAGCAGTCAGAGGGCTAGCGGGGGGTCTAACTCCTACAATGAGCAGTTCTTC
V: TRBV10-2
size: many
D: TRBD2
J: TRBJ2-1

CDR3: CASSLASGGSQETQYF
DNA: TGCGCCAGCAGCTTGGCTAGCGGGGGGTCACAAGAGACCCAGTACTTC
V: TRBV5-1
size: many
D: TRBD2
J: TRBJ2-5

CDR3: CASSLAPSGGEQETQYF
DNA: TGTGCCAGCAGCTTAGCCCCCTCTGGGGGGGAGCAAGAGACCCAGTACTTC
V: TRBV7-2
size: few
D: TRBD2
J: TRBJ2-5

CDR3: CASQGQSYTEAFF
DNA: TGTGCCAGCCAAGGGCAGAGTTACACTGAAGCTTTCTTT
V: TRBV6-2/TRBV6-3
size: NA
D: NA
J: TRBJ1-1